This T cell receptor (beta chain) was sequenced for a study of immune cell composition in non-small cell lung cancer (dated by TCRdb to 2017 to 2019). Looking at the study overall: Histologic subtype was assigned using H&E plus p63, CK5, Napsin A and TTF-1 immunohistochemistry, mainly lung adenocarcinoma or squamous cell carcinoma. Adaptive Biotechnologies TCR-beta sequencing was carried out on over 32 paired NSCLC tumour and non-adjacent lung specimens, as well as on approximately 26 tumour-only specimens. In supplementary cohort #1, which comprised roughly 10 lung adenocarcinoma cases, paired tumour/lung TCR-beta sequencing was performed and TIL populations were generated so that tumour reactivity could be assessed. Several tumour specimens with TCR-beta data were rare histological subtypes and were excluded from the subtype comparisons.

Study-level results and caveats: Smoking pack-years did not significantly correlate with tumour TCR-beta clonality. Across under 12 adenocarcinoma cases, TIL tumour reactivity correlated strongly with maximal tumour-associated clone frequency but not with overall clonality. Nearly half of NSCLC cases had tumour-associated clones >0.5%, found in 30% to 35% of adenocarcinomas compared with around 79% of squamous carcinomas. The reactivity cohort was only approximately nine cases, and tumour-reactive clones were not shown to share sequences with the dominant in vivo tumour-associated clones. Compared with lung adenocarcinoma tumours, lung squamous cell carcinoma showed significantly higher Top 10 clone scores and productive clonality.

Remarks on this clone: The specificity of this receptor is unknown. No base qualities exist here, and no much larger clone lies one base off it.

From frozen aliquots of unsorted single-cell suspensions, genomic DNA was isolated using the QIAamp DNA kit. The tumour samples consisted of surgically resected non-small cell lung cancer tissue. Tissues arrived within 2 hours of resection and were immediately processed into single-cell suspensions. Tissue was broken up mechanically, digested enzymatically with DNase I, collagenase I and hyaluronidase for about 29 minutes at 37 degrees C, and then filtered and RBC-lysed. TCR-beta CDR3 regions were amplified from genomic DNA by a two-step multiplex PCR, with the second step adding Illumina-compatible adaptors. TCR-beta immunosequencing was carried out on an Illumina platform through the commercial immunoSEQ service. Per the authors' processing: Two measures summarised the repertoires: productive clonality, and Top 10 Clones, meaning the percentage of T-cell templates coming from the ten most frequent sequences. Productive clonality ranged from 0 to 1, with 1 indicating a monoclonal population. Tumour-associated clones were defined as sequences comprising at least 0.1% of tumour T-cell templates but absent from matched non-adjacent lung, identified via log10 scatter plots. Student's t-tests were used for two-group comparisons, ANOVA for comparisons across stages, and linear regression for relationships, with analyses done in GraphPad Prism7 and R. In its TCRdb copy, this immuneACCESS table keeps in-frame sequences only and misses some clones. Where compared with another copy, unresolved V genes explain less than half of these, and the others have no known cause. The V and J calls and clone size come from that table; D and trimming were worked out from the DNA. The sample has 13,000 to 15,000 clones on record, 69% of them singletons. Around 8% of the sample rests with the top ten.

V is reduced by 0 bases and J by 5 bases, leaving a spacing of 22 bases between them. The CDR3, cysteine through phenylalanine, is 18 amino acids long. Kept here is only the CDR3 DNA, which spans 54 bases and is read in frame from base 1. As encoded in the germline V gene, CDR1 is LGHNT while CDR2 is FRNRAP. Sequencing used lung tumor tissue. The chain was built from TRBV12-5 and TRBJ1-1; a confident D gene designation cannot be given. This TCR derives from a human donor with non-small cell lung cancer. The CDR3 region has the sequence CASGLVPLSLSTGTEAFF. The nucleotides are TGTGCTAGTGGTTTGGTACCCTTATCACTCTCTACGGGAACTGAAGCTTTCTTT.